Described below is a single TCR beta chain sequence and its context. Per the original methods: Nucleated cell number was recorded as an estimate derived from reference gene primer amplification. Profiling relied on immunoSEQ multiplex PCR, and the TCRdb table lists in-frame clones only, not all of them. Clone size and the V and J calls come from that table; the DNA yielded D and trimming. The sample includes some 120,000 clones, around nine tenths of them seen just once. This sample is part of a study of blood T cell repertoires in COVID-19. The overall study: In each case, the material was cDNA or gDNA derived from T cells, B-cell-depleted T cells, or PBMCs.

The CDR3 runs 15 residues. The V and J ends lost 2 bases and 5 bases respectively, with 13 bases between them. Per the germline V gene, CDR1 is MNHNS and CDR2 is SASEGT. This receptor was identified in a man over 45 with active COVID-19. The sequenced material came from peripheral blood. This sequence joins TRBV6-1 and TRBJ2-1; D unclear. This CDR3 reads CASSEFGSPDNEQFF. The CDR3 nucleotides read TGTGCCAGCAGTGAATTCGGTTCGCCTGACAATGAGCAGTTCTTC.